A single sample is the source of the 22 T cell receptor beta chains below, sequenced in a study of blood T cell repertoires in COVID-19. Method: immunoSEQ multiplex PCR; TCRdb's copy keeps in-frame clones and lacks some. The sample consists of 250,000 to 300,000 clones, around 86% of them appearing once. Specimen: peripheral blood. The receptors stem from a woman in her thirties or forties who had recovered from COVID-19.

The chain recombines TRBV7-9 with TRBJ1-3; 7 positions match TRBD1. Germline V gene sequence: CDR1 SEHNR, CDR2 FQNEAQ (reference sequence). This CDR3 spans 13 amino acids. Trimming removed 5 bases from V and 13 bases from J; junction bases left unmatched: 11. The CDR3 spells CASSLKAGTAIYF. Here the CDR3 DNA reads TGTGCCAGCAGCCTCAAAGCCGGGACAGCAATATATTTT.

The CDR3 spells CASSVGTGGDEQYF. The CDR3 DNA follows: TGTGCCAGCAGCGTCGGGACAGGGGGCGACGAGCAGTACTTC. The V call is TRBV14, the J call TRBJ2-7, with TRBD1 identical over 12 bases. CDR1 is SGHDN and CDR2 is FVKESK in the germline V gene. The CDR3 runs 14 residues. With V trimmed by 5 bases and J by 5 bases, 4 bases remained unmatched.

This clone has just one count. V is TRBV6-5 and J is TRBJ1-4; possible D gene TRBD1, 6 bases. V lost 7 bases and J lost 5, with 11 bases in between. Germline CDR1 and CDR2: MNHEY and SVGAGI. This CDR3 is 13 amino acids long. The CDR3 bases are TGTGCCAGCAAGACAGGCGCGAATGAAAAACTGTTTTTT. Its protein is CASKTGANEKLFF.

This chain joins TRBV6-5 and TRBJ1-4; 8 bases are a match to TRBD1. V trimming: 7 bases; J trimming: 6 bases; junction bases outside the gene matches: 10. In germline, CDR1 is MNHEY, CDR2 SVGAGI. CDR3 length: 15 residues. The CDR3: CASKKQGVADEKLFF. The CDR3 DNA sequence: TGTGCCAGCAAGAAACAGGGGGTTGCTGATGAAAAACTGTTTTTT.

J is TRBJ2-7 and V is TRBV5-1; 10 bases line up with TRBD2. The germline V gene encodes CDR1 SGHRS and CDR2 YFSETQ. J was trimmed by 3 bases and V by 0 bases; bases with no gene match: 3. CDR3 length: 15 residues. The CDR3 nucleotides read TGCGCCAGCAGCTTGGGGTCTAGCGGGGGCTACGAGCAGTACTTC. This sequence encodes CASSLGSSGGYEQYF.

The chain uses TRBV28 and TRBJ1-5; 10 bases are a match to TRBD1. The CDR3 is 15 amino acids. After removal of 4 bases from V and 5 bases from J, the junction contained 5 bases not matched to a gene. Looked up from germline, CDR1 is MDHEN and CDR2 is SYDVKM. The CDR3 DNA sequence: TGTGCCAGCAGTTCACCAGGACAGGGGGATCAGCCCCAGCATTTT. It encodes CASSSPGQGDQPQHF.

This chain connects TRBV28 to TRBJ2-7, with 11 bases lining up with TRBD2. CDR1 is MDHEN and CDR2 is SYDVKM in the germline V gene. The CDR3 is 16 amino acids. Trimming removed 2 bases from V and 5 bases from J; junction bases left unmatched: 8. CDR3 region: CASSLDTSGSGDEQYF. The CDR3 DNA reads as TGTGCCAGCAGTTTAGACACTAGCGGGAGTGGAGACGAGCAGTACTTC.

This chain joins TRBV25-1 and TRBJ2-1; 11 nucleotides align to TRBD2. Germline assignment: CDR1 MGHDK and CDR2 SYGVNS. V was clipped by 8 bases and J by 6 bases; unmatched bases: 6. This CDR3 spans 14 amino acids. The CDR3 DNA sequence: TGTGCCAGCCGGCTAGCGGGAGGCCTCAATGAGCAGTTCTTC. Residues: CASRLAGGLNEQFF. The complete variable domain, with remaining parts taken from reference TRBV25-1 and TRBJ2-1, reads EADIYQTPRYLVIGTGKKITLECSQTMGHDKMYWYQQDPGMELHLIHYSYGVNSTEKGDLSSESTVSRIRTEHFPLTLESARPSHTSQYLCASRLAGGLNEQFFGPGTRLTVL.

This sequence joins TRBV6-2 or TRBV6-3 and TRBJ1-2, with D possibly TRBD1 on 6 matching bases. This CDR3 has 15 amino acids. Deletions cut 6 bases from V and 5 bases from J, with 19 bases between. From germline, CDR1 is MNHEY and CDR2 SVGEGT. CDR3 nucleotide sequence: TGTGCCAGCAGCACGGACAGCCGGAGACATTATGGCTACACCTTC. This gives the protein CASSTDSRRHYGYTF.

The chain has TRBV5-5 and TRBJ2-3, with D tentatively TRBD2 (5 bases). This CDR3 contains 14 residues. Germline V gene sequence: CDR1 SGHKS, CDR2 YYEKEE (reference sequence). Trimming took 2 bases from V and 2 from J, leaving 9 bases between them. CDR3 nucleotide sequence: TGTGCCAGCAGCTTTGAGGGAATCACAGATACGCAGTATTTT. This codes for CASSFEGITDTQYF. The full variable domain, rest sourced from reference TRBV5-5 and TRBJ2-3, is DAGVTQSPTHLIKTRGQQVTLRCSPISGHKSVSWYQQVLGQGPQFIFQYYEKEERGRGNFPDRFSARQFPNYSSELNVNALLLGDSALYLCASSFEGITDTQYFGPGTRLTVL.

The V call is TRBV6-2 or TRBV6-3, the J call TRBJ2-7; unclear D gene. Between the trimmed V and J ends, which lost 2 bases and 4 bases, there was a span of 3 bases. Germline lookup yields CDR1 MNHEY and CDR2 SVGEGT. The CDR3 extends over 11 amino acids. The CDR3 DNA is TGTGCCAGCAGTTACCAATACGAGCAGTACTTC. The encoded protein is CASSYQYEQYF.

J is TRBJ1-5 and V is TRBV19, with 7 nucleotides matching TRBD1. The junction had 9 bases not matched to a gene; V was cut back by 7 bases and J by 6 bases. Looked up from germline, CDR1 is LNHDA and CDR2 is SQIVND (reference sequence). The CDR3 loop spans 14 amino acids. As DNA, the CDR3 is TGTGCCAGTAATCCCGGGACAGTCGGTCAGCCCCAGCATTTT. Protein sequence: CASNPGTVGQPQHF.

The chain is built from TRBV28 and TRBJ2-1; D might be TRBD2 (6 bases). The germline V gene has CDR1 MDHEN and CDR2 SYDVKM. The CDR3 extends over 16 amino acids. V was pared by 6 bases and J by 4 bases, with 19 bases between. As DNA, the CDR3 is TGTGCCAGCAGGACTCCCGGGAGAGATCCTTACAATGAGCAGTTCTTC. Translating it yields CASRTPGRDPYNEQFF.

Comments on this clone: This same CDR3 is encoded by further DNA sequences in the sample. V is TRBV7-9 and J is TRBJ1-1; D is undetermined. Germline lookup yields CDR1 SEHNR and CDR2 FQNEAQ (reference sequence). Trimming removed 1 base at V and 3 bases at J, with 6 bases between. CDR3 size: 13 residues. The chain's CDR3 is CASSLEGDTEAFF. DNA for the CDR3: TGTGCCAGCAGCTTAGAGGGAGACACTGAAGCTTTCTTT.

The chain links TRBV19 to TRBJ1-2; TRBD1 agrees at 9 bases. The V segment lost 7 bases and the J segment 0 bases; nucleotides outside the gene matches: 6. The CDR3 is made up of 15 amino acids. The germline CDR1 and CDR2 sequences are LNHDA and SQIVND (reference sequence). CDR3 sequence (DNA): TGTGCCAGTACCCGGGACAGGGACCCTAACTATGGCTACACCTTC. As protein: CASTRDRDPNYGYTF.

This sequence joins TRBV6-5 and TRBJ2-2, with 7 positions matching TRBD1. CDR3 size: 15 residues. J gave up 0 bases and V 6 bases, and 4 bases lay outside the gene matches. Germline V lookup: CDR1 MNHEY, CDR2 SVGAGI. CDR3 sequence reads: CASRGTASNTGELFF. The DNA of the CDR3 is TGTGCCAGCAGAGGGACAGCGTCGAACACCGGGGAGCTGTTTTTT.

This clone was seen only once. CDR3 region: CASSPGVDTQYF. For the CDR3, the DNA is TGTGCCAGCAGCCCCGGAGTTGATACGCAGTATTTT. This sequence joins TRBV14 and TRBJ2-3; D ambiguous. Trimming removed 4 bases from V and 6 bases from J, with 8 bases in between. The CDR3 loop spans 12 amino acids. Germline V gene data show CDR1 as SGHDN and CDR2 as FVKESK. Full variable domain (missing parts from reference TRBV14 and TRBJ2-3): EAGVTQFPSHSVIEKGQTVTLRCDPISGHDNLYWYRRVMGKEIKFLLHFVKESKQDESGMPNNRFLAERTGGTYSTLKVQPAELEDSGVYFCASSPGVDTQYFGPGTRLTVL.

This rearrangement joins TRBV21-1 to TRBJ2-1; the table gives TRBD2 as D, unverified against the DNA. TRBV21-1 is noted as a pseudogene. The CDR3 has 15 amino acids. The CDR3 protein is CASTFGGRTNNEQFF. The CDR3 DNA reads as TGTGCCAGCACCTTCGGGGGGAGAACCAACAATGAGCAGTTCTTC.

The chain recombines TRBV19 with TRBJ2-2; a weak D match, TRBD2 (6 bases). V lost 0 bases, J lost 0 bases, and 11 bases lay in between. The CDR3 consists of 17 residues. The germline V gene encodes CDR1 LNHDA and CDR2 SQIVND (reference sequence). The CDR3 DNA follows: TGTGCCAGTAGTATAGATTTGGCGGGAACGAACACCGGGGAGCTGTTTTTT. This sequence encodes CASSIDLAGTNTGELFF.

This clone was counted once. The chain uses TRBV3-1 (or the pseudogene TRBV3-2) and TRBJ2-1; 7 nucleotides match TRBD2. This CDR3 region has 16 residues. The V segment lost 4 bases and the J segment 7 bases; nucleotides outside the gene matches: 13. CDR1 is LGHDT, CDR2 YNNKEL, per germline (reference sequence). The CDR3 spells CASSPFLGGSRNEQFF. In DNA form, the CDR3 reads TGTGCCAGCAGCCCCTTTCTTGGCGGGAGTCGAAATGAGCAGTTCTTC.

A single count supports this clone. In DNA form, the CDR3 reads TGTGCTAGTGGTCACGGACTAGCGGCCACCAATGAGCAGTTCTTC. This sequence encodes CASGHGLAATNEQFF. This chain connects TRBV12-5 to TRBJ2-1, with TRBD2 identical over 10 bases. CDR1 LGHNT and CDR2 FRNRAP come from the germline V gene. The CDR3 runs to 15 residues. V dropped 5 bases and J dropped 6; count of bases not matched to a gene: 7.

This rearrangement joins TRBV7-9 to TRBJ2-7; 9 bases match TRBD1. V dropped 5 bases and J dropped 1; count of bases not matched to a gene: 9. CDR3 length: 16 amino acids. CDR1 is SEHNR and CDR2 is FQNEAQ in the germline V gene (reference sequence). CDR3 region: CASSSTGTGFSYEQYF. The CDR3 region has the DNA TGTGCCAGCAGCAGCACCGGGACAGGGTTTTCCTACGAGCAGTACTTC.